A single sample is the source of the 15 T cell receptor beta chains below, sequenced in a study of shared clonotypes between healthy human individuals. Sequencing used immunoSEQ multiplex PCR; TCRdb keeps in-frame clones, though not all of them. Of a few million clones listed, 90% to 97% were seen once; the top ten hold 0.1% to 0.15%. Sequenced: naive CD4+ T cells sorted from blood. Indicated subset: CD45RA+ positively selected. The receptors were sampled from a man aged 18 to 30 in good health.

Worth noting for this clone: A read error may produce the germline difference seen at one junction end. CDR3 amino acids: CSAASGGNIGELFF. CDR3 DNA sequence: TGCAGCGCTGCTAGCGGGGGGAACATCGGGGAGCTGTTTTTT. The rearrangement links TRBV29-1 to TRBJ2-2; 11 nucleotides agree with TRBD2. CDR1 and CDR2 from the germline V gene are SQVTM and ANQGSEA. This CDR3 is built from 14 residues.

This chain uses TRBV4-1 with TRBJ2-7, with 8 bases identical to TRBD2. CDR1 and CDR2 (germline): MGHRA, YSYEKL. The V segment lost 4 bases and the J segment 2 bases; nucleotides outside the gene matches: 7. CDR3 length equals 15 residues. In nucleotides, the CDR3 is TGCGCCAGCAGCCGAAATAGCGGGGAAGCCTACGAGCAGTACTTC. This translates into CASSRNSGEAYEQYF.

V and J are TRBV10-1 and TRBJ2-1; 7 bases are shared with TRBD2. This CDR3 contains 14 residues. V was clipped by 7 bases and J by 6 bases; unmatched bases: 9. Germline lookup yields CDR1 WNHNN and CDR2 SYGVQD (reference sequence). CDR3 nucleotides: TGCGCCAGCATGCTGGGCGGGAGTTCCAATGAGCAGTTCTTC. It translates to CASMLGGSSNEQFF.

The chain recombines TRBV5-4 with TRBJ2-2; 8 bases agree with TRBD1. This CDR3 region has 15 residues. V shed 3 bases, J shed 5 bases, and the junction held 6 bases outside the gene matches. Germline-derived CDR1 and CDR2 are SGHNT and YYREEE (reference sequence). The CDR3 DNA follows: TGTGCCAGCAGCTCGCCGGGACAGGTTACCGGGGAGCTGTTTTTT. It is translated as CASSSPGQVTGELFF.

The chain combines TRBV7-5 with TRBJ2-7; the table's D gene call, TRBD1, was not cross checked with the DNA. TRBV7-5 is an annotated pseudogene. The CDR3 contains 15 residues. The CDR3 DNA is TGTGCCAGAAGCTTAGGATTTACAGTACTCAGAGAGCAGTACTTC. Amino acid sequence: CARSLGFTVLREQYF.

The CDR3 DNA reads TGTGCCAGCAGCCAAGGGACTAGCTCCAAGACCCAGTACTTC. Its translation: CASSQGTSSKTQYF. The chain has TRBV7-2 and TRBJ2-5; 9 bases are shared with TRBD2. Looked up from germline, CDR1 is SGHTA and CDR2 is FQGNSA. The CDR3 loop spans 14 amino acids. Trimming took 5 bases from V and 6 from J; bases not matched to a gene: 7.

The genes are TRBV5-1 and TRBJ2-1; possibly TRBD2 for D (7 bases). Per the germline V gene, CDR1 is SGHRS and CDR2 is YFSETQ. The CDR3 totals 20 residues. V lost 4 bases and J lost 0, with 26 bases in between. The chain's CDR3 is CASSPQGGASGVSSYNEQFF. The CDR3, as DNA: TGCGCCAGCAGCCCCCAAGGGGGGGCATCGGGGGTGAGCTCCTACAATGAGCAGTTCTTC.

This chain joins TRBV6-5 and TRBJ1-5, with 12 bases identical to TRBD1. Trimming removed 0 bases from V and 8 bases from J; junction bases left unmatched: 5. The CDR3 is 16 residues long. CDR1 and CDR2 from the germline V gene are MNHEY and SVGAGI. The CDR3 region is CASSYSGTGGFEPQHF. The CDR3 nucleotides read TGTGCCAGCAGTTACTCGGGGACAGGGGGCTTTGAGCCCCAGCATTTT.

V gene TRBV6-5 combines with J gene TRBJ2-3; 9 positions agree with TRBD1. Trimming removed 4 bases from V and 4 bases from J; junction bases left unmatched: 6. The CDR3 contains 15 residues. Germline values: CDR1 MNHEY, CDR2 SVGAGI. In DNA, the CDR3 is TGTGCCAGCAGTTGGTTGGGACAGGGTGCAGATACGCAGTATTTT. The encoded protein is CASSWLGQGADTQYF.

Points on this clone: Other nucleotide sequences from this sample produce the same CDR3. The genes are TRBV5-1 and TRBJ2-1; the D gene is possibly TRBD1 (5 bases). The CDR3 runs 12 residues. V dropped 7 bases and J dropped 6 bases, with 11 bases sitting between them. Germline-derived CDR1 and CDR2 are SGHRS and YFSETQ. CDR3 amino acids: CASRREGNEQFF. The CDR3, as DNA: TGCGCCAGCCGCAGGGAAGGCAATGAGCAGTTCTTC. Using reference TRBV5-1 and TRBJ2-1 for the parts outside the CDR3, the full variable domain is KAGVTQTPRYLIKTRGQQVTLSCSPISGHRSVSWYQQTPGQGLQFLFEYFSETQRNKGNFPGRFSGRQFSNSRSEMNVSTLELGDSALYLCASRREGNEQFFGPGTRLTVL.

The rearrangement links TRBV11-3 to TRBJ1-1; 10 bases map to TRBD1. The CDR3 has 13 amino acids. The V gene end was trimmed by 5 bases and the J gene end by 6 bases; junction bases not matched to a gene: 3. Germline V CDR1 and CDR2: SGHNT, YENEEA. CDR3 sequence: CASSRQGASEAFF. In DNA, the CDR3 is TGTGCCAGCAGCCGACAGGGGGCTTCTGAAGCTTTCTTT.

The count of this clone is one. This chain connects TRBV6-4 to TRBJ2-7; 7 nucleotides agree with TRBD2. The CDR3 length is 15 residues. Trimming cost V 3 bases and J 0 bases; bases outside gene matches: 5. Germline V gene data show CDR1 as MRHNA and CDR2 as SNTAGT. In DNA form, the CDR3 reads TGTGCCAGCAGTGAGGGTAGCGGGTCCTCCTACGAGCAGTACTTC. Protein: CASSEGSGSSYEQYF.

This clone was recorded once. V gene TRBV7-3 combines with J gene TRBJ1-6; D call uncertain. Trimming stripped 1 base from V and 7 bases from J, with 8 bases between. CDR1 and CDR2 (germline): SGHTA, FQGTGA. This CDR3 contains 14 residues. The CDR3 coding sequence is TGTGCCAGCAGCTTAAGTCCAGTGAATTCACCCCTCCACTTT. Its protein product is CASSLSPVNSPLHF.

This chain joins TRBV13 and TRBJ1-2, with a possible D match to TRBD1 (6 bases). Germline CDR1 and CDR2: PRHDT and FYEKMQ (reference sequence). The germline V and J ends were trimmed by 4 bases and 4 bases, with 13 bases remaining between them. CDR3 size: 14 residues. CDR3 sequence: CASSSPGQSYGYTF. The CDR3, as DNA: TGTGCCAGCAGCTCTCCAGGACAGAGCTATGGCTACACCTTC.

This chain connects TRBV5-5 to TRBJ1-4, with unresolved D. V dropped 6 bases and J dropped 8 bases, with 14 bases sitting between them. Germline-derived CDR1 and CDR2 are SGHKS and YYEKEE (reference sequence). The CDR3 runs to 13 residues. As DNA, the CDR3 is TGTGCCAGCATCCGCCGGCCTGGGGAAAAACTGTTTTTT. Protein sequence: CASIRRPGEKLFF.